Given below is one T cell receptor (beta chain) in context. The data were obtained in a study of shared clonotypes between healthy human individuals. With 1 base clipped from V and 3 bases from J, the junction kept 1 base outside the gene matches. The CDR3 has 14 residues. Germline V CDR1 and CDR2: LNHNV, YYDKDF (reference sequence). Clones were read by immunoSEQ multiplex PCR, and TCRdb kept only the in-frame ones, dropping some. The sample includes 1,100,000 or so clones, around 78% seen only once; the top ten take approximately 0.56%. The origin of this receptor is a man aged 18 to 30 in good health. Some clones in this sample may be carry-over from other donors' samples. Material: memory CD4+ T cells from PBMCs. Specified subset: CD45RA-negative fraction. The V gene is TRBV15, the J gene TRBJ2-7; 9 bases are a match to TRBD1. The CDR3: CATSRGTGVYEQYF. The CDR3 DNA is TGTGCCACCAGCAGAGGGACAGGGGTCTACGAGCAGTACTTC.